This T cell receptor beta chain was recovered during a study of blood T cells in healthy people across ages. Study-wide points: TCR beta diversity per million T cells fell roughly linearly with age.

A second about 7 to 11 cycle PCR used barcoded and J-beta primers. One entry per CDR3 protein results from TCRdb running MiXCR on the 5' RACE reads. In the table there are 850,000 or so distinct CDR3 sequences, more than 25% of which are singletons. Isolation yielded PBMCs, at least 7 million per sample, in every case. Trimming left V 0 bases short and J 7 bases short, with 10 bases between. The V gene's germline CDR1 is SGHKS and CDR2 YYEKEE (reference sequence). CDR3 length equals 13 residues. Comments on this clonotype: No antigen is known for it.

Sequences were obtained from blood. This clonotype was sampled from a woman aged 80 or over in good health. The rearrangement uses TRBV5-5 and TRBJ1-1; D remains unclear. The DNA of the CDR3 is TGTGCCAGCAGCTTGGAAAGCCGCAATGAAGCTTTCTTT. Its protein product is CASSLESRNEAFF.